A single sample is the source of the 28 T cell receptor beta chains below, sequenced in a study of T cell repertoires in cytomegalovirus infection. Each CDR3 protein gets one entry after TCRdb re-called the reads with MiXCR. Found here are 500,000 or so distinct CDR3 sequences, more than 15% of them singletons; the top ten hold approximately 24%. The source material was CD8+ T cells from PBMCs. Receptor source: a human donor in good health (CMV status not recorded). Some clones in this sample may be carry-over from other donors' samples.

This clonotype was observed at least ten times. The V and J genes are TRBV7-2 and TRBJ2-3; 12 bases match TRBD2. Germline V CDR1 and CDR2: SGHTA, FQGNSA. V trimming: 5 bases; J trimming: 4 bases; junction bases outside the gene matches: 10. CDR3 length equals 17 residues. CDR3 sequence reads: CASSLRTSGTYADTQYF. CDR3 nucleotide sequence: TGTGCCAGCAGCCTTAGGACTAGCGGGACATACGCAGATACGCAGTATTTT. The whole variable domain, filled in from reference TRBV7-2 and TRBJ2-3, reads GAGVSQSPSNKVTEKGKDVELRCDPISGHTALYWYRQSLGQGLEFLIYFQGNSAPDKSGLPSDRFSAERTGGSVSTLTIQRTQQEDSAVYLCASSLRTSGTYADTQYFGPGTRLTVL.

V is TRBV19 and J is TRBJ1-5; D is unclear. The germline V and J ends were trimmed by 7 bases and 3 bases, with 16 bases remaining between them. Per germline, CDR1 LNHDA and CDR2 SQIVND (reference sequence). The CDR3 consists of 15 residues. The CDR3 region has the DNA TGTGCCAGTAACCGCCAATCGGACTTCAATCAGCCCCAGCATTTT. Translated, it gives CASNRQSDFNQPQHF.

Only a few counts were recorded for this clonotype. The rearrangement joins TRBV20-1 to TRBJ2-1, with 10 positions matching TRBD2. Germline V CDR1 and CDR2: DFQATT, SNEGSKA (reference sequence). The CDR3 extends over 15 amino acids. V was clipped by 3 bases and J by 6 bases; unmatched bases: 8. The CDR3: CSARKREGPSNEQFF. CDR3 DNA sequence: TGCAGTGCTAGGAAGCGGGAGGGACCGAGCAATGAGCAGTTCTTC.

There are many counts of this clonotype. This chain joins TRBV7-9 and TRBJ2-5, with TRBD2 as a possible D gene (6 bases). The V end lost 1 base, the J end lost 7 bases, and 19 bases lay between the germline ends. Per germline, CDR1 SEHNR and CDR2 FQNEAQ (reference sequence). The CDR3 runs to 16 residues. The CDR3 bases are TGTGCCAGCAGCTTAGTACCCGGGAGCCTGTCCAGGACCCAGTACTTC. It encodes CASSLVPGSLSRTQYF.

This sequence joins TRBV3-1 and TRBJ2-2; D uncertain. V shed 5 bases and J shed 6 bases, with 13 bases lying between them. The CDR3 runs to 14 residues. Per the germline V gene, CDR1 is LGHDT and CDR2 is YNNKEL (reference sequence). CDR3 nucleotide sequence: TGTGCCAGCAGCGAGAGAGAGCTTCCCGGGGAGCTGTTTTTT. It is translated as CASSERELPGELFF. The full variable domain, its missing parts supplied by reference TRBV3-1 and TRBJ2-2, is DTAVSQTPKYLVTQMGNDKSIKCEQNLGHDTMYWYKQDSKKFLKIMFSYNNKELIINETVPNRFSPKSPDKAHLNLHINSLELGDSAVYFCASSERELPGELFFGEGSRLTVL.

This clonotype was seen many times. The CDR3 DNA sequence: TGTGCCAGCAGCACAACGTCTAGCGGGGACAATGAGCAGTTCTTC. Amino acid sequence: CASSTTSSGDNEQFF. The gene calls are TRBV7-9 and TRBJ2-1; 9 bases fit TRBD2. Germline values: CDR1 SEHNR, CDR2 FQNEAQ (reference sequence). Unmatched junction bases numbered 7, after V lost 5 bases and J lost 5 bases. There are 15 residues in the CDR3. Full variable domain (rest looked up from reference TRBV7-9 and TRBJ2-1): DTGVSQNPRHKITKRGQNVTFRCDPISEHNRLYWYRQTLGQGPEFLTYFQNEAQLEKSRLLSDRFSAERPKGSFSTLEIQRTEQGDSAMYLCASSTTSSGDNEQFFGPGTRLTVL.

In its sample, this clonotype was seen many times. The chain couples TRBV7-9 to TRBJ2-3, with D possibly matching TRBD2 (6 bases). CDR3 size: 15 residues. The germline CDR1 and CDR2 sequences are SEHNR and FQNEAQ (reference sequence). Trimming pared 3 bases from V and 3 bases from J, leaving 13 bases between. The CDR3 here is CASSLAGSFTDTQYF. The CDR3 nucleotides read TGTGCCAGCAGCTTGGCGGGGTCGTTTACAGATACGCAGTATTTT.

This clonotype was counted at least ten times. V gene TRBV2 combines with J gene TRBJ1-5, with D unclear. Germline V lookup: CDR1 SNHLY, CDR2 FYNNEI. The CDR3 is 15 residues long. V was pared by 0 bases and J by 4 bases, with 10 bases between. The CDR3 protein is CASSEARRNNQPQHF. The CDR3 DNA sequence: TGTGCCAGCAGTGAAGCGCGACGGAATAATCAGCCCCAGCATTTT.

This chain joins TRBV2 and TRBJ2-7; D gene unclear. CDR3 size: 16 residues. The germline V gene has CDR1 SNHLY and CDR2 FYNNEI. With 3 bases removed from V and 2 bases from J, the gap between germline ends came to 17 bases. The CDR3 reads CASSESIASPTYEQYF. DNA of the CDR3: TGTGCCAGCAGTGAGAGTATTGCGAGTCCTACCTACGAGCAGTACTTC.

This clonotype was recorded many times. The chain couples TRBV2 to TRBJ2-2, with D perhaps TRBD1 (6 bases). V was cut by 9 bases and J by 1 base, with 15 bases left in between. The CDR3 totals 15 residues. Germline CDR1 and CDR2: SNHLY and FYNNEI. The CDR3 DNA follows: TGTGCCAGTTTACAGGGCCGAGTGAACACCGGGGAGCTGTTTTTT. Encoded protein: CASLQGRVNTGELFF.

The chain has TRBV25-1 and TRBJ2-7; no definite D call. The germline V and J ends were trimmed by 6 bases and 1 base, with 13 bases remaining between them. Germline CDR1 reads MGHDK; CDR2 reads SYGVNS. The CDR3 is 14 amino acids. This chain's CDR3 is CASSPGEVSYEQYF. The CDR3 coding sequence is TGTGCCAGCAGCCCGGGCGAGGTTTCCTACGAGCAGTACTTC.

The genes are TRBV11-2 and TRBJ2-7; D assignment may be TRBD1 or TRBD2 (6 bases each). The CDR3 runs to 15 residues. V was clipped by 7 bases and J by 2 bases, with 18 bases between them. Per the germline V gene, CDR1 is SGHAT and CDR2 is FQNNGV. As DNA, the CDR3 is TGTGCCAGCACCGGAGGGGGGCTGTCCCCCTACGAGCAGTACTTC. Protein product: CASTGGGLSPYEQYF.

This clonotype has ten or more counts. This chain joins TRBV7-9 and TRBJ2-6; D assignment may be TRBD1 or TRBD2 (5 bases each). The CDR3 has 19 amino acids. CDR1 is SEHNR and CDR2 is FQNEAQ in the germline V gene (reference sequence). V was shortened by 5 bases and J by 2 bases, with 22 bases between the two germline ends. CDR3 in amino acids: CASSPGIRGAGTGANVLTF. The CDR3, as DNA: TGTGCCAGCAGCCCCGGGATTAGGGGCGCTGGAACTGGGGCCAACGTCCTGACTTTC.

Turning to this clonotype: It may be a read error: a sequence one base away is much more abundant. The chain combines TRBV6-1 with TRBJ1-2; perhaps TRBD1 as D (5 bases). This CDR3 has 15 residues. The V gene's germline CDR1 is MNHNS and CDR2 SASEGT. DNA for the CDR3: TGTGCCAGCAGTGGAACGGACCACCGGGGGTATGGCTCCACCTTC. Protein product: CASSGTDHRGYGSTF.

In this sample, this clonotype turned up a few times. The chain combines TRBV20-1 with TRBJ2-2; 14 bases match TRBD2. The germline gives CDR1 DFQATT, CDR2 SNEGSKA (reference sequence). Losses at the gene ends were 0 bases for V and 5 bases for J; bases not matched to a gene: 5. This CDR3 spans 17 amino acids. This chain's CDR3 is CSARDSTSGRGTGELFF. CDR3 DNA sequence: TGCAGTGCTAGAGATTCGACTAGCGGGAGGGGAACCGGGGAGCTGTTTTTT.

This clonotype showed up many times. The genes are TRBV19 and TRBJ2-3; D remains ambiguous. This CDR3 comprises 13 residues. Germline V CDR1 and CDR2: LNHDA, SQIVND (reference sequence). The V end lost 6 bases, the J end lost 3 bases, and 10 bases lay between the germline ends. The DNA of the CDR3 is TGTGCCAGTAGATGGGGAAGGACAGATACGCAGTATTTT. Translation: CASRWGRTDTQYF.

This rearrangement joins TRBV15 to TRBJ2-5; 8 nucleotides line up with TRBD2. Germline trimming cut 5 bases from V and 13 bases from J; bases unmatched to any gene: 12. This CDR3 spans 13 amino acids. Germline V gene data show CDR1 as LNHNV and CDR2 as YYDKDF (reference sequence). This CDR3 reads CATSPLAASGSYF. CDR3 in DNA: TGTGCCACCAGCCCGTTGGCCGCTAGCGGGTCGTACTTC.

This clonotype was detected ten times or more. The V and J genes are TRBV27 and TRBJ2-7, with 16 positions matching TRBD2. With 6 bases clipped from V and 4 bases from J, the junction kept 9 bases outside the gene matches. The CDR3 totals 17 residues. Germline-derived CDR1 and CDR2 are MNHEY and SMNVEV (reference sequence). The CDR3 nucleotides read TGTGCCAGCAGACCTGGGACTAGCGGGAGGGGCTCTTACGAGCAGTACTTC. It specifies CASRPGTSGRGSYEQYF.

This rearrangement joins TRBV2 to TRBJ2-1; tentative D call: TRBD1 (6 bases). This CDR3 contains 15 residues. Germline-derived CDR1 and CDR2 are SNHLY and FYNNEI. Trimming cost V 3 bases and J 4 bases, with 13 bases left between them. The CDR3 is CASSEMTGPYNEQFF. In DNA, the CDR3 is TGTGCCAGCAGTGAGATGACAGGACCATACAATGAGCAGTTCTTC.

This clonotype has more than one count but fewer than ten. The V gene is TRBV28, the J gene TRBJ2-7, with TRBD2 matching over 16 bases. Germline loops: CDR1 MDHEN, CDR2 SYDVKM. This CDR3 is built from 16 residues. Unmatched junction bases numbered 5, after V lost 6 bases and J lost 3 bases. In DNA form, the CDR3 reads TGTGCCAGCAGCACCGGGACTAGCGGGAGGGTCTACGAGCAGTACTTC. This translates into CASSTGTSGRVYEQYF. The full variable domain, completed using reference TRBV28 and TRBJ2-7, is DVKVTQSSRYLVKRTGEKVFLECVQDMDHENMFWYRQDPGLGLRLIYFSYDVKMKEKGDIPEGYSVSREKKERFSLILESASTNQTSMYLCASSTGTSGRVYEQYFGPGTRLTVT.

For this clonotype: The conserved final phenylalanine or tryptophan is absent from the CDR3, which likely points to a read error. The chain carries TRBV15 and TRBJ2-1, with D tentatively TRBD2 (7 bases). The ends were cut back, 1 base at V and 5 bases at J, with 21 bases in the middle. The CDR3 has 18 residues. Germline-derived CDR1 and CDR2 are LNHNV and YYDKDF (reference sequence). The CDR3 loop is CATSRVLLREGEDNEQFL. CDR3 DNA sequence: TGTGCCACCAGCAGAGTCCTGCTGAGGGAGGGGGAGGACAATGAGCAGTTCTTA.

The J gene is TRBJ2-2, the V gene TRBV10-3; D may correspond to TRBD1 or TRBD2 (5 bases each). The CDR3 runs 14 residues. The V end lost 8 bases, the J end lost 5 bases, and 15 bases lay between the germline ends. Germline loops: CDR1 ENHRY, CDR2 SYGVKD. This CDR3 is CAIPGASSTGELFF. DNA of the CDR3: TGTGCCATCCCCGGGGCCTCTTCGACCGGGGAGCTGTTTTTT.

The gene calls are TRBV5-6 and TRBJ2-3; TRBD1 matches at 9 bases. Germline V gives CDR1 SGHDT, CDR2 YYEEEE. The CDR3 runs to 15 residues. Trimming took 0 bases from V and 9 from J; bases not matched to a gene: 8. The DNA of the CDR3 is TGTGCCAGCAGCTTGGTAGGACAGGGGACCCTAACGCAGTATTTT. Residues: CASSLVGQGTLTQYF. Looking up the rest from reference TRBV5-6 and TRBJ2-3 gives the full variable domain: DAGVTQSPTHLIKTRGQQVTLRCSPKSGHDTVSWYQQALGQGPQFIFQYYEEEERQRGNFPDRFSGHQFPNYSSELNVNALLLGDSALYLCASSLVGQGTLTQYFGPGTRLTVL.

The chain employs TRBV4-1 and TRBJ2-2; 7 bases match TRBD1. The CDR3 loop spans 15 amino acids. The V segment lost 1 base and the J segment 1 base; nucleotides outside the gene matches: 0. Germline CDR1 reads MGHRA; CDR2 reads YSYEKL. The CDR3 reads CASSQGTGNTGELFF. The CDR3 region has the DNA TGCGCCAGCAGCCAAGGGACAGGGAACACCGGGGAGCTGTTTTTT.

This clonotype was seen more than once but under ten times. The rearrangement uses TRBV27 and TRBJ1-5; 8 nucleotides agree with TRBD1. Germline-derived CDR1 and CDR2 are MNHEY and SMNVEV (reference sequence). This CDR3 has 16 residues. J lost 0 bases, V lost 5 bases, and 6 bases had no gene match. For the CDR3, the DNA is TGTGCCAGCAGTCCGGGGACAGGTTATAGCAATCAGCCCCAGCATTTT. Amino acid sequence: CASSPGTGYSNQPQHF.

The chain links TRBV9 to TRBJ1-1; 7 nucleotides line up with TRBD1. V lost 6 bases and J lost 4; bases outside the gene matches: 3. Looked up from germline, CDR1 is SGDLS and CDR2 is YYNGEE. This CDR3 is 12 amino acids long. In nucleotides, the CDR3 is TGTGCCAGCAACAGGGGAGGCACTGAAGCTTTCTTT. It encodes CASNRGGTEAFF.

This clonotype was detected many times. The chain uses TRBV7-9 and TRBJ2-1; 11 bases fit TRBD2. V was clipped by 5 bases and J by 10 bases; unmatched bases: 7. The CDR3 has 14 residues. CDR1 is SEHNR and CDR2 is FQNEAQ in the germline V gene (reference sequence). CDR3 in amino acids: CASSISGRALEQFF. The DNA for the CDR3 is TGTGCCAGCAGCATTAGCGGGAGGGCCCTCGAGCAGTTCTTC.

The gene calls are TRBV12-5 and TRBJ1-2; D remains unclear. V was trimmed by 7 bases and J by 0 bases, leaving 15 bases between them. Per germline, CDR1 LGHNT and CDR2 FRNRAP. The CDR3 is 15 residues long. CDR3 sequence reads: CASAPPGSTNYGYTF. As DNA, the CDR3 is TGTGCTAGTGCCCCCCCTGGCAGCACTAACTATGGCTACACCTTC.